One sample yielded the 16 T cell receptor beta chains listed below, sequenced in a study of blood T cell repertoires in COVID-19. Using immunoSEQ multiplex PCR, the repertoire was profiled, and TCRdb retains in-frame clones only, with some absent. In the table there are 100,000 to 150,000 clones, 70% to 90% of which are singletons. The sequencing sample was made of peripheral blood. Receptors originate from a man between 45 and 60 years old with acute or convalescent COVID-19.

The chain recombines TRBV7-9 with TRBJ2-7; 12 bases map to TRBD2. The ends lost 3 bases at V and 6 bases at J; junction bases unmatched: 3. Germline V CDR1 and CDR2: SEHNR, FQNEAQ (reference sequence). The CDR3 has 14 amino acids. The CDR3 nucleotides read TGTGCCAGCAGCTTGGGACTAGCGGGTAGCGAGCAGTACTTC. Translated, it gives CASSLGLAGSEQYF.

This chain uses TRBV27 with TRBJ2-2, with D tentatively TRBD1 (5 bases). The CDR3 is 14 amino acids. Germline CDR1 is MNHEY and CDR2 is SMNVEV (reference sequence). Trimming left V 2 bases short and J 6 bases short, with 10 bases between. The CDR3 sequence is CASSLMAGSGELFF. The CDR3, as DNA: TGTGCCAGCAGTTTAATGGCAGGGTCCGGGGAGCTGTTTTTT.

The chain has TRBV5-4 and TRBJ1-3; D is unclear. The CDR3 loop spans 14 amino acids. V dropped 2 bases and J dropped 0 bases, with 6 bases sitting between them. From germline, CDR1 is SGHNT and CDR2 YYREEE (reference sequence). In nucleotides, the CDR3 is TGTGCCAGCAGCTTCGGGTCCTCTGGAAACACCATATATTTT. Translating gives CASSFGSSGNTIYF.

The rearrangement links TRBV10-3 to TRBJ2-7; the match to TRBD1 covers 9 bases. The CDR3 is made up of 14 amino acids. V shed 4 bases and J 6 bases; nucleotides not matched to a gene: 7. Per germline, CDR1 ENHRY and CDR2 SYGVKD. CDR3 nucleotides: TGTGCCATCAGTGTTCGGACAGGGGTCGGCGAGCAGTACTTC. This encodes CAISVRTGVGEQYF.

The chain carries TRBV5-1 and TRBJ1-3; 7 bases are a match to TRBD1. The ends lost 3 bases at V and 1 base at J; junction bases unmatched: 1. The CDR3 has 14 residues. Germline CDR1 SGHRS, CDR2 YFSETQ. The CDR3: CASSSGGSGNTIYF. CDR3 sequence (DNA): TGCGCCAGCAGCTCAGGGGGGTCTGGAAACACCATATATTTT.

This chain uses TRBV9 with TRBJ2-5, with 10 nucleotides matching TRBD2. The CDR3 covers 17 residues. V shed 3 bases, J shed 3 bases, and the junction held 11 bases outside the gene matches. Germline values: CDR1 SGDLS, CDR2 YYNGEE. The CDR3 spells CASSDSPASGREETQYF. The CDR3 DNA reads as TGTGCCAGCAGCGATAGTCCAGCTAGCGGGAGAGAAGAGACCCAGTACTTC.

The chain employs TRBV4-2 and TRBJ1-1, with unresolved D. Germline V gene data show CDR1 as LGHNA and CDR2 as YNFKEQ. With 2 bases removed from V and 4 bases from J, the gap between germline ends came to 20 bases. This CDR3 is 17 amino acids long. The CDR3 bases are TGTGCCAGCAGCCAATTACCGGGAGGCGAAGGTGGCACTGAAGCTTTCTTT. Residues: CASSQLPGGEGGTEAFF.

The chain couples TRBV19 to TRBJ2-3, with 9 bases identical to TRBD2. The CDR3 loop spans 14 amino acids. The germline V gene has CDR1 LNHDA and CDR2 SQIVND (reference sequence). With 7 bases clipped from V and 2 bases from J, the junction kept 4 bases outside the gene matches. The CDR3 protein is CASTPSGNTDTQYF. Written as DNA, the CDR3 is TGTGCCAGTACGCCTAGCGGGAACACAGATACGCAGTATTTT.

The chain recombines TRBV19 with TRBJ1-2, with TRBD1 matching 8 bases. CDR1 and CDR2 from the germline V gene are LNHDA and SQIVND (reference sequence). The V and J ends lost 7 bases and 6 bases, in that order; junction bases with no gene match: 16. This CDR3 region has 16 residues. The CDR3 here is CASTTIGAGGANGYTF. The CDR3 bases are TGTGCCAGTACTACTATAGGGGCAGGGGGCGCCAATGGCTACACCTTC.

The chain links TRBV10-3 to TRBJ1-1; TRBD1 aligns across 10 bases. In germline, CDR1 is ENHRY, CDR2 SYGVKD. The ends lost 5 bases at V and 6 bases at J; junction bases unmatched: 6. The CDR3 runs to 14 residues. The chain's CDR3 is CAISKTGGLPEAFF. The DNA of the CDR3 is TGTGCCATCAGTAAGACAGGGGGCCTGCCTGAAGCTTTCTTT.

The rearrangement links TRBV6-2 or TRBV6-3 to TRBJ1-3, with 12 nucleotides matching TRBD1. CDR3 size: 17 residues. V dropped 4 bases and J dropped 3; count of bases not matched to a gene: 7. CDR1 and CDR2 (germline): MNHEY, SVGEGT. CDR3 loop: CASSSSGTGGIGNTIYF. In nucleotides, the CDR3 is TGTGCCAGCAGTTCTTCCGGGACAGGGGGCATTGGAAACACCATATATTTT.

This chain joins TRBV19 and TRBJ2-1, with TRBD2 matching 9 bases. The CDR3 length is 14 residues. V was pared by 5 bases and J by 7 bases, with 6 bases of the junction left unmatched. Germline V gene data show CDR1 as LNHDA and CDR2 as SQIVND (reference sequence). The CDR3 spells CASSPGLAGNEQFF. CDR3 coding DNA: TGTGCCAGTAGTCCGGGACTAGCTGGAAATGAGCAGTTCTTC.

This chain connects TRBV11-2 to TRBJ1-3; 7 bases line up with TRBD1. The CDR3 covers 15 residues. The germline V gene has CDR1 SGHAT and CDR2 FQNNGV. Trimming took 5 bases from V and 0 from J; bases not matched to a gene: 4. For the CDR3, the DNA is TGTGCCAGCAGCGAAGGACAGGACTCTGGAAACACCATATATTTT. Translation gives CASSEGQDSGNTIYF.

J is TRBJ2-4 and V is TRBV7-6, with TRBD2 matching over 7 bases. This CDR3 has 14 residues. Losses at the gene ends were 7 bases for V and 2 bases for J; bases not matched to a gene: 5. Germline CDR1 is SGHVS and CDR2 is FNYEAQ. CDR3 nucleotide sequence: TGTGCCAGCACCCCGGGGGGTCCCAAAAACATTCAGTACTTC. Its translation is CASTPGGPKNIQYF.

V is TRBV7-9 and J is TRBJ1-3, with 9 bases aligning to TRBD1. The CDR3 runs to 16 residues. The ends lost 3 bases at V and 3 bases at J; junction bases unmatched: 6. The V gene's germline CDR1 is SEHNR and CDR2 FQNEAQ (reference sequence). In DNA form, the CDR3 reads TGTGCCAGCAGCTTGGGGACAGGGAGTTTTGGAAACACCATATATTTT. Encoded protein: CASSLGTGSFGNTIYF.

The chain recombines TRBV19 with TRBJ2-5, with TRBD1 identical over 12 bases. CDR3 length: 16 amino acids. The V gene's germline CDR1 is LNHDA and CDR2 SQIVND (reference sequence). J lost 4 bases, V lost 6 bases, and 9 bases had no gene match. CDR3 region: CASRHLPGQGAETQYF. CDR3 DNA: TGTGCCAGTAGACACCTTCCGGGACAGGGGGCAGAGACCCAGTACTTC.